The sequence of this T cell receptor (beta chain) was determined in a study of blood T cell repertoires in COVID-19 (dated by TCRdb to the early 2020s). Background for the entire study: Samples from collaborators originated in the United States, Italy and Spain and spanned both the acute and convalescent phases of COVID-19. The material from the prospective study consisted of cDNA or gDNA derived from T cells, B-cell-depleted T cells, or PBMCs. Deeply sampled blood TCRbeta repertoires from subjects exposed to, actively infected with, or recovered from COVID-19 were included in the dataset. Nearly every sample came with metadata listing a de-identified subject ID, COVID-19 status, age in years and sex. Samples came from the ongoing ImmuneRACE study (first 160 participants) plus 1,254 subjects from 6 global collaborators. The repertoires were released in a freely available public database meant as a resource for research on the immune response to SARS-CoV-2. Where available, HLA class I and class II types were taken from metadata supplied by the sample provider and were not determined by assay-based typing.

On this clone itself: There is no known antigen for this receptor. Base qualities are missing; no much larger clone stands one base away.

General findings and caveats noted by the study authors: The quantity of clinical and demographic metadata differed by source and by participant and was supplied without curation.

Counted from cysteine to valine, this CDR3 has 16 amino acids. The only DNA kept is the CDR3, 48 bases in frame from the first base. TCRbeta CDR3 regions were amplified from genomic DNA using the immunoSEQ Assay, a bias-controlled multiplex PCR. On the authors' methods: The number of nucleated cells in each sample was estimated from the amplification of reference gene primers within the assay. To quantify the absolute abundance of each unique TCRbeta CDR3 rearrangement, sequence reads were collapsed and filtered. For each sample, productive Simpson clonality was calculated as the square root of Simpson's diversity index across productive rearrangements. This is the immuneACCESS table as TCRdb keeps it, with only in-frame sequences that have V and J called. A part of the clones is gone; compared with another copy, unresolved V genes explain less than half, and the rest is unexplained. That table is the source of V, J and clone size, and D and trimming were worked out from the DNA. The sample yields roughly 97,000 clones; 75% to 95% were counted once. The biggest ten clones account for about 1.7% of the sample.

Collaborating institutions collected whole blood in K2EDTA tubes following their own protocols. For TCRbeta analysis, collaborators shipped samples as frozen whole blood, isolated PBMCs, or DNA extracted from either of those sample types. The TCR originated in a man aged 60 to 75 with acute or convalescent COVID-19. The specimen sequenced was peripheral blood. Recombination linked TRBV12-2 to TRBJ2-7; TRBD2, the table's D call, was not compared with the DNA. TRBV12-2 is termed a pseudogene. The DNA sequence is TGTGCAAGTCGCTTAACTTTCCGCATTTCCTCCTACGAGCAGTACGTC. Translated, it reads CASRLTFRISSYEQYV.